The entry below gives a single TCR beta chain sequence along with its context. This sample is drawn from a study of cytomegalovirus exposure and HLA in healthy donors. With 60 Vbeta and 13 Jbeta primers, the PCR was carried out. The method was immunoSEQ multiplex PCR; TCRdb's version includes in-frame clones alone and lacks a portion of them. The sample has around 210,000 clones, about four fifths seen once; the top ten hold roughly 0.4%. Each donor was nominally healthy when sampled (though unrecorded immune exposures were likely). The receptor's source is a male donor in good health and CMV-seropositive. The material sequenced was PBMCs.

CDR3 residues: CASSQDRVGSLGNTIYF. The DNA for the CDR3 is TGCGCCAGCAGCCAAGATCGCGTCGGGTCTTTGGGAAACACCATATATTTT. This chain links TRBV4-3 with TRBJ1-3; D unclear. CDR3 size: 17 residues. The V gene's germline CDR1 is LGHNA and CDR2 YSLEER. Trimming removed 0 bases from V and 4 bases from J, with 16 bases in between.